This record looks at one T cell receptor (beta chain) sequence and its context. Its antigen is unknown. The entry originates in a study of cytomegalovirus exposure and HLA in healthy donors. Study results and limitations: The study listed roughly 160 cytomegalovirus-associated TCR beta chains. A later analysis linked 15,000 to 20,000 TCR beta sequences to HLA alleles at 0.05 false discovery rate. It was taken for granted in presence/absence analyses that sequencing depth across donors was roughly uniform.

PCR amplification relied on 60 Vbeta primers (plus 13 Jbeta primers). TCRdb's copy holds only in-frame clones and misses some; the assay was immunoSEQ multiplex PCR. The sample yields about 190,000 clones, 80% seen once. CDR1 and CDR2 from the germline V gene are SGHTA and FQGNSA. V lost 1 base and J lost 5; bases outside the gene matches: 8. CDR3 size: 16 residues. This receptor was taken from a woman in her forties in good health and CMV-seronegative. Sequenced material: PBMCs. The chain joins TRBV7-2 to TRBJ2-5; 9 nucleotides align to TRBD2. The CDR3 coding sequence is TGTGCCAGCAGCTTAGGCCTAGCGGGAAGGCTGGAGACCCAGTACTTC. Translated: CASSLGLAGRLETQYF. Together with reference TRBV7-2 and TRBJ2-5, the CDR3 gives the full variable domain: GAGVSQSPSNKVTEKGKDVELRCDPISGHTALYWYRQSLGQGLEFLIYFQGNSAPDKSGLPSDRFSAERTGGSVSTLTIQRTQQEDSAVYLCASSLGLAGRLETQYFGPGTRLLVL.